This TCR beta chain was captured by sequencing in a study of T cells in Graves' hyperthyroidism and ophthalmopathy. Study outcomes and limitations: Blood also contained most expanded thyroid clonotypes above 0.001. Classification by a 13 V-J model distinguished ophthalmopathy from stable hyperthyroidism.

Diagnosis rested on symptoms, serum thyroxine and TRAb, thyroid ultrasound, and orbital computed tomography. Researchers amplified the TCR beta CDR3 regions from RNA transcripts. In the first-round RT-PCR of the TCR CDR3, the HTBI primer set was used. One entry per CDR3 protein, called by TCRdb with MiXCR from the multiplex PCR reads. The data contain 600,000 to 900,000 distinct CDR3 sequences, roughly 17% of them seen just once; the ten biggest clones take up over 7.5%. To note about this clonotype: The antigen is undetermined.

Sequencing was carried out using blood. The TCR originated in a young man with Graves' hyperthyroidism.

The CDR3 DNA reads TGTGCCAGCAGTTGGATTATCCTTACGCTTACTATTCACCTCTCTGGGGCCAACGTCCTGACTTTC. Protein product: CASSWIILTLTIHLSGANVLTF. The genes are TRBV6-8 and TRBJ2-6; D unresolved. Trimming pared 4 bases from V and 0 bases from J, leaving 28 bases between. Per the germline V gene, CDR1 is MNHGY and CDR2 is SAAAGT. This CDR3 is 22 amino acids long.